The 4 T cell receptor beta chains below come from one sample, sequenced in a study of T cell responses to AZD1222 COVID-19 vaccine. Data came from immunoSEQ multiplex PCR; TCRdb stores just in-frame clones and leaves some out. The table has 150,000 or so clones, 90% to 95% seen once. The sequences come from peripheral blood, collected on day 0 of AZD1222 vaccination. The receptors come from an adult in good health.

The genes are TRBV5-1 and TRBJ2-1; tentatively, D is TRBD2 (6 bases). From germline, CDR1 is SGHRS and CDR2 YFSETQ. The CDR3 length is 15 residues. V shed 0 bases and J shed 6 bases, with 13 bases lying between them. The DNA for the CDR3 is TGCGCCAGCAGCTTGGGACTAGTAGATATCAATGAGCAGTTCTTC. It translates to CASSLGLVDINEQFF.

The chain employs TRBV19 and TRBJ2-7; D not resolved. The germline V and J ends were trimmed by 5 bases and 0 bases, with 8 bases remaining between them. This CDR3 region has 13 residues. Germline CDR1 reads LNHDA; CDR2 reads SQIVND (reference sequence). The CDR3 DNA sequence: TGTGCCAGTAGTTTTGGACCCTCCTACGAGCAGTACTTC. Translating gives CASSFGPSYEQYF.

This clone has a handful of counts. This chain uses TRBV29-1 with TRBJ1-5; TRBD1 aligns across 7 bases. Trimming took 7 bases from V and 12 from J; bases not matched to a gene: 9. The CDR3 is 11 amino acids. Germline CDR1 reads SQVTM; CDR2 reads ANQGSEA. This CDR3 is CSGYNRGVQHF. The CDR3, as DNA: TGCAGCGGTTACAACAGGGGAGTCCAGCATTTT.

The rearrangement joins TRBV5-1 to TRBJ1-4; 7 positions agree with TRBD1. Germline assignment: CDR1 SGHRS and CDR2 YFSETQ. Trimming removed 6 bases from V and 5 bases from J; junction bases left unmatched: 7. This CDR3 spans 14 amino acids. CDR3: CASNKQGPNEKLFF. In DNA form, the CDR3 reads TGCGCCAGCAACAAACAGGGGCCAAATGAAAAACTGTTTTTT.